This passage covers 16 T cell receptor beta chains from one sample sequenced in a study of response to subunit inactivated influenza vaccine. TCRdb re-called the RT-PCR reads with MiXCR, one entry per CDR3 protein. Found here are about 700,000 distinct CDR3 sequences, approximately 14% of them singletons; the top ten hold 6% to 9.5%. The input for sequencing was PBMCs from blood, taken 14 days before vaccination. Receptor source: a man in his fifties or sixties who received an inactivated influenza vaccine.

The V and J genes are TRBV6-2 or TRBV6-3 and TRBJ2-5; D is uncertain. The germline gives CDR1 MNHEY, CDR2 SVGEGT. This CDR3 comprises 14 residues. The V end lost 4 bases, the J end lost 5 bases, and 14 bases lay between the germline ends. CDR3 in amino acids: CASSSLSDGETQYF. The CDR3 nucleotides are TGTGCCAGCAGTTCCTTATCGGACGGGGAGACCCAGTACTTC.

This clonotype was picked up many times. V gene TRBV27 combines with J gene TRBJ1-2, with TRBD1 matching 7 bases. The ends lost 3 bases at V and 6 bases at J; junction bases unmatched: 4. This CDR3 contains 13 residues. Germline V gives CDR1 MNHEY, CDR2 SMNVEV (reference sequence). CDR3 protein: CASSFRQGDGYTF. For the CDR3, the DNA is TGTGCCAGCAGTTTCCGACAGGGAGATGGCTACACCTTC.

The chain joins TRBV5-1 to TRBJ1-2; D uncertain. The CDR3 spans 14 residues. V lost 0 bases and J lost 6, with 12 bases in between. Germline V gene lookup returns CDR1 SGHRS and CDR2 YFSETQ. The CDR3 bases are TGCGCCAGCAGCTTGGGATCCGGGAGCCATGGCTACACCTTC. It translates to CASSLGSGSHGYTF. Full variable domain (remainder filled in from reference TRBV5-1 and TRBJ1-2): KAGVTQTPRYLIKTRGQQVTLSCSPISGHRSVSWYQQTPGQGLQFLFEYFSETQRNKGNFPGRFSGRQFSNSRSEMNVSTLELGDSALYLCASSLGSGSHGYTFGSGTRLTVV.

This clonotype showed up just a few times. V is TRBV30 and J is TRBJ1-1; D might be TRBD1 (6 bases). CDR3 length equals 14 residues. Trimming took off 8 bases at V and 4 bases at J, with 20 bases between the two ends. Germline V gene data show CDR1 as GTSNPN and CDR2 as SVGIG (reference sequence). The CDR3 sequence: CALPLQGFGTEAFF. The CDR3 region has the DNA TGTGCCCTTCCACTCCAGGGGTTCGGCACTGAAGCTTTCTTT.

The CDR3 bases are TGTGCCAGCAGCTTAACTAGCGGGAGTGGGGATACGCAGTATTTT. Its translation is CASSLTSGSGDTQYF. This chain links TRBV7-9 with TRBJ2-3; 11 nucleotides align to TRBD2. Germline trimming cut 2 bases from V and 6 bases from J; bases unmatched to any gene: 4. The CDR3 is made up of 15 amino acids. The V gene's germline CDR1 is SEHNR and CDR2 FQNEAQ (reference sequence).

This chain joins TRBV20-1 and TRBJ2-7; D remains unclear. The CDR3 sequence is 11 residues long. Trimming stripped 3 bases from V and 6 bases from J, with 9 bases between. Germline V gene data show CDR1 as DFQATT and CDR2 as SNEGSKA (reference sequence). The CDR3 protein is CSASAGREQYF. In DNA, the CDR3 is TGCAGTGCTAGTGCTGGGCGCGAGCAGTACTTC.

This clonotype was found a few times. The V and J genes are TRBV28 and TRBJ2-1, with D possibly being TRBD2 (6 bases). Trimming cost V 2 bases and J 1 base, with 12 bases left between them. The CDR3 is 16 amino acids. CDR1 and CDR2 (germline): MDHEN, SYDVKM. CDR3 in DNA: TGTGCCAGCAGTTTACGCTCGGGAGCTTCCTACAATGAGCAGTTCTTC. Translating it yields CASSLRSGASYNEQFF.

This clonotype has at least ten counts. The chain links TRBV3-1 to TRBJ2-3; D perhaps matches TRBD2 (5 bases). Trimming removed 0 bases from V and 5 bases from J, with 9 bases in between. Germline V CDR1 and CDR2: LGHDT, YNNKEL (reference sequence). The CDR3 loop spans 14 amino acids. The DNA of the CDR3 is TGTGCCAGCAGCCAAGATTCGGGGATAGATACGCAGTATTTT. It encodes CASSQDSGIDTQYF.

The V gene is TRBV29-1, the J gene TRBJ2-1; the match to TRBD2 covers 9 bases. The CDR3 runs 16 residues. CDR1 SQVTM and CDR2 ANQGSEA come from the germline V gene. V was clipped by 6 bases and J by 4 bases; unmatched bases: 13. CDR3 coding DNA: TGCAGCGTCGTCCCCTCTTGGACTAGCGATTACAATGAGCAGTTCTTC. The encoded protein is CSVVPSWTSDYNEQFF.

The chain recombines TRBV20-1 with TRBJ2-2; TRBD1 is a possible D gene (6 bases). The germline V and J ends were trimmed by 2 bases and 7 bases, with 14 bases remaining between them. The CDR3 loop spans 14 amino acids. Per the germline V gene, CDR1 is DFQATT and CDR2 is SNEGSKA (reference sequence). For the CDR3, the DNA is TGCAGTGCTAGACGTTCCCAGGGGATCGGGGAGCTGTTTTTT. Translation: CSARRSQGIGELFF.

This clonotype was detected a few times. The CDR3 loop reads CASRILAGARYNEQFF. The CDR3 DNA is TGTGCCAGCAGGATTCTAGCGGGAGCCCGTTACAATGAGCAGTTCTTC. The rearrangement uses TRBV12-3 or TRBV12-4 and TRBJ2-1; 10 nucleotides agree with TRBD2. The junction had 9 bases not matched to a gene; V was cut back by 6 bases and J by 4 bases. This CDR3 is built from 16 residues.

The V and J genes are TRBV5-1 and TRBJ1-1; TRBD1 aligns across 7 bases. V lost 7 bases to trimming and J lost 1 base; unmatched junction nucleotides: 19. The CDR3 covers 18 residues. CDR1 and CDR2 (germline): SGHRS, YFSETQ. This CDR3 is CASGPGQERFIQNTEAFF. The CDR3 DNA reads TGCGCCAGCGGCCCAGGACAGGAACGATTCATCCAGAACACTGAAGCTTTCTTT.

In its sample, this clonotype was seen a few times. This chain connects TRBV11-2 to TRBJ2-5, with TRBD2 matching over 15 bases. This CDR3 is built from 16 residues. V gave up 5 bases and J gave up 2 bases; unmatched junction bases: 3. The V gene's germline CDR1 is SGHAT and CDR2 FQNNGV. In DNA form, the CDR3 reads TGTGCCAGCAGCATCGGACTAGCGGGGGGGCAAGAGACCCAGTACTTC. The encoded protein is CASSIGLAGGQETQYF.

This clonotype turned up a few times. The chain has TRBV14 and TRBJ2-1; no clear D. Germline CDR1 is SGHDN and CDR2 is FVKESK. The CDR3 runs to 14 residues. V was cut by 0 bases and J by 7 bases, with 10 bases left in between. This CDR3 reads CASSQDATWNEQFF. The CDR3 bases are TGTGCCAGCAGCCAAGACGCCACGTGGAATGAGCAGTTCTTC.

The V and J genes are TRBV6-4 and TRBJ2-1; D is unclear. V was pared by 4 bases and J by 3 bases, with 10 bases between. This CDR3 comprises 14 residues. Germline CDR1 reads MRHNA; CDR2 reads SNTAGT. CDR3 nucleotides: TGTGCCAGCAGTGCGGAAAGCAACTACAATGAGCAGTTCTTC. This translates into CASSAESNYNEQFF.

The chain uses TRBV20-1 and TRBJ2-7, with D possibly TRBD1 on 6 matching bases. Deletions cut 1 base from V and 3 bases from J, with 13 bases between. This CDR3 region has 14 residues. The germline V gene encodes CDR1 DFQATT and CDR2 SNEGSKA (reference sequence). CDR3 sequence: CSARALPQGYEQYF. CDR3 sequence (DNA): TGCAGTGCTAGAGCCTTACCACAGGGCTACGAGCAGTACTTC.